A selection of T cell receptor beta chains follows, all from one sample in a study of cytomegalovirus exposure and HLA in healthy donors. Data came from immunoSEQ multiplex PCR; TCRdb stores just in-frame clones and leaves some out. The table shows some 110,000 clones, with about four fifths occurring only once. The sample consisted of PBMCs. The source of these receptors is a man aged 35-49 years in good health and CMV-seronegative. Each CDR3 is given with its conserved first and last residue. The D gene is left open where the match is weak. Clone size is stated in some rows and not others, as once, few, many or a class when expanded.

V gene: TRBV9
clone size: NA
J gene: TRBJ2-1
D gene: TRBD2
CDR3 DNA: TGTGCCAGCAGCGCTAGCGGGGGGGTTTACAATGAGCAGTTCTTC
CDR3 protein: CASSASGGVYNEQFF

V gene: TRBV4-3
clone size: NA
J gene: TRBJ1-2
D gene: NA
CDR3 DNA: TGCGCCAGCAGCCGGAACCCCCAGGGAACCTATGGCTACACCTTC
CDR3 protein: CASSRNPQGTYGYTF

V gene: TRBV12-5
clone size: NA
J gene: TRBJ1-1
D gene: TRBD1
CDR3 DNA: TGTGCTAGTGGTTGGACAGGGTCGGCTTTCTTT
CDR3 protein: CASGWTGSAFF

V gene: TRBV7-3
clone size: once
J gene: TRBJ2-7
D gene: NA
CDR3 DNA: TGTGCCAGCAGCTTAGGTCTAGGGGTCTACGAGCAGTACTTC
CDR3 protein: CASSLGLGVYEQYF

V gene: TRBV7-2
clone size: NA
J gene: TRBJ2-5
D gene: TRBD2
CDR3 DNA: TGTGCCAGCAGGGGTGGCGGGGGGCTTGAGACCCAGTACTTC
CDR3 protein: CASRGGGGLETQYF

V gene: TRBV28
clone size: NA
J gene: TRBJ2-3
D gene: TRBD2
CDR3 DNA: TGTGCCAGCAGTTCGGGGGGGGATACGCAGTATTTT
CDR3 protein: CASSSGGDTQYF

V gene: TRBV5-4
clone size: NA
J gene: TRBJ1-6
D gene: NA
CDR3 DNA: TGTGCCAGCAGCTTGGTCAGGGATTCACCCCTCCACTTT
CDR3 protein: CASSLVRDSPLHF

V gene: TRBV5-1
clone size: NA
J gene: TRBJ1-1
D gene: NA
CDR3 DNA: TGCGCCAGCAGCTTGTCAGGTTACACTGAAGCTTTCTTT
CDR3 protein: CASSLSGYTEAFF

V gene: TRBV27
clone size: once
J gene: TRBJ1-5
D gene: NA
CDR3 DNA: TGTGCCAGCAGTCCTCAAGGAGGAGGTCAGCCCCAGCATTTT
CDR3 protein: CASSPQGGGQPQHF

V gene: TRBV4-1
clone size: NA
J gene: TRBJ1-5
D gene: NA
CDR3 DNA: TGCGCCAGCAGCCAAGATCCCGGGGATCAGCCCCAGCATTTT
CDR3 protein: CASSQDPGDQPQHF